Detailed here is one TCR beta chain. The table lists this clonotype with many counts. The antigen it recognizes is unknown. Within one base of it there is no much larger clone, and no base qualities were kept. The listed sequencing device is Illumina HiSeq 2000. Multiplex PCR amplification was used to generate the TCR beta chain libraries. The amplified TCR beta chain products were analyzed by high-throughput sequencing. TCRdb ran its own pipeline on the public reads, namely fastp trimming at Q25 and MiXCR clone calling, and kept in-frame beta chains. Identical CDR3 protein sequences are pooled into one entry, listed with their most common genes and DNA. The sample profile shows some 130,000 distinct CDR3 sequences; about 20% of them were found once. The ten largest clones add up to 2.2% of the sample. The lymph node samples were taken from the axillary draining lymph nodes of breast cancer patients.

Counted from cysteine to phenylalanine, this CDR3 has 15 amino acids. The only DNA kept is the CDR3, 45 bases in frame from the first base. V drops 6 bases and J drops 2 bases, leaving 14 bases in between. The germline V gene (reference sequence) yields MNHNY for CDR1 and SVGAGI for CDR2. This sample is drawn from a study of breast tumors, draining lymph nodes, adjacent tissues (dated by TCRdb to the mid-2010s). Looking at the study overall: In breast cancer patients, the study compared the TCR beta repertoires of tumor, adjacent nontumor tissue and axillary lymph nodes. In human breast cancer, the study set out to evaluate how tumor, surrounding tissue and draining lymph node repertoires relate to one another and whether T cells may move between these sites. General study outcomes and caveats: Tumors showed preferential V and J gene usage, and their T-cell repertoire diversity fell below that of lymph nodes yet above that of nontumor tissue. The similarity between tumor and nontumor tissue repertoires was significantly greater in luminal-like breast cancer than in basal-like breast cancer. The data were considered consistent with the idea that most tumor T cells come from the lymph node and then expand in tumor tissue. The conclusion that tumor T cells originate in lymph nodes was framed as consistent with a hypothesis rather than directly demonstrated.

The chain links TRBV6-6 with TRBJ1-5, with the D gene call left open. Sequenced: axillary lymph node tissue. This clonotype originated in a female donor with breast cancer. Some clones in this sample may be carry-over from other donors' samples. CDR3 reads: CASSARLGGNQPQHF. The DNA reads as follows: TGTGCCAGCAGCGCCAGGTTAGGAGGCAATCAGCCCCAGCATTTT.